This T cell receptor (beta chain) was profiled in a study of radiation and T cells in renal cell carcinoma. Trimming stripped 6 bases from V and 4 bases from J, with 12 bases between. The CDR3 extends over 13 amino acids. Germline values: CDR1 MDHEN, CDR2 SYDVKM. Noted time point: blood 4 weeks post-SBRT, at nephrectomy. Treatment of the sample: 15 Gy SBRT to primary tumor, nephrectomy 4 weeks later. After SBRT, blood was collected at 2 and 4 weeks, plus baseline. The patient's renal cell carcinoma had clear cell pathology. Method: immunoSEQ multiplex PCR; TCRdb's copy keeps in-frame clones and lacks some. The top ten clones hold around 2.5% of a sample with around 74,000 clones, around four fifths of them seen once.

This specimen was blood, taken from a patient whose treatment included radiotherapy and nephrectomy. This sequence was found in a woman aged 55-75 years with renal cell carcinoma. The chain joins TRBV28 to TRBJ1-2, with a tentative D call TRBD1 (5 bases). In DNA, the CDR3 is TGTGCCAGCAGCCTTGGGGCCCTCTATGGCTACACCTTC. Its translation is CASSLGALYGYTF.